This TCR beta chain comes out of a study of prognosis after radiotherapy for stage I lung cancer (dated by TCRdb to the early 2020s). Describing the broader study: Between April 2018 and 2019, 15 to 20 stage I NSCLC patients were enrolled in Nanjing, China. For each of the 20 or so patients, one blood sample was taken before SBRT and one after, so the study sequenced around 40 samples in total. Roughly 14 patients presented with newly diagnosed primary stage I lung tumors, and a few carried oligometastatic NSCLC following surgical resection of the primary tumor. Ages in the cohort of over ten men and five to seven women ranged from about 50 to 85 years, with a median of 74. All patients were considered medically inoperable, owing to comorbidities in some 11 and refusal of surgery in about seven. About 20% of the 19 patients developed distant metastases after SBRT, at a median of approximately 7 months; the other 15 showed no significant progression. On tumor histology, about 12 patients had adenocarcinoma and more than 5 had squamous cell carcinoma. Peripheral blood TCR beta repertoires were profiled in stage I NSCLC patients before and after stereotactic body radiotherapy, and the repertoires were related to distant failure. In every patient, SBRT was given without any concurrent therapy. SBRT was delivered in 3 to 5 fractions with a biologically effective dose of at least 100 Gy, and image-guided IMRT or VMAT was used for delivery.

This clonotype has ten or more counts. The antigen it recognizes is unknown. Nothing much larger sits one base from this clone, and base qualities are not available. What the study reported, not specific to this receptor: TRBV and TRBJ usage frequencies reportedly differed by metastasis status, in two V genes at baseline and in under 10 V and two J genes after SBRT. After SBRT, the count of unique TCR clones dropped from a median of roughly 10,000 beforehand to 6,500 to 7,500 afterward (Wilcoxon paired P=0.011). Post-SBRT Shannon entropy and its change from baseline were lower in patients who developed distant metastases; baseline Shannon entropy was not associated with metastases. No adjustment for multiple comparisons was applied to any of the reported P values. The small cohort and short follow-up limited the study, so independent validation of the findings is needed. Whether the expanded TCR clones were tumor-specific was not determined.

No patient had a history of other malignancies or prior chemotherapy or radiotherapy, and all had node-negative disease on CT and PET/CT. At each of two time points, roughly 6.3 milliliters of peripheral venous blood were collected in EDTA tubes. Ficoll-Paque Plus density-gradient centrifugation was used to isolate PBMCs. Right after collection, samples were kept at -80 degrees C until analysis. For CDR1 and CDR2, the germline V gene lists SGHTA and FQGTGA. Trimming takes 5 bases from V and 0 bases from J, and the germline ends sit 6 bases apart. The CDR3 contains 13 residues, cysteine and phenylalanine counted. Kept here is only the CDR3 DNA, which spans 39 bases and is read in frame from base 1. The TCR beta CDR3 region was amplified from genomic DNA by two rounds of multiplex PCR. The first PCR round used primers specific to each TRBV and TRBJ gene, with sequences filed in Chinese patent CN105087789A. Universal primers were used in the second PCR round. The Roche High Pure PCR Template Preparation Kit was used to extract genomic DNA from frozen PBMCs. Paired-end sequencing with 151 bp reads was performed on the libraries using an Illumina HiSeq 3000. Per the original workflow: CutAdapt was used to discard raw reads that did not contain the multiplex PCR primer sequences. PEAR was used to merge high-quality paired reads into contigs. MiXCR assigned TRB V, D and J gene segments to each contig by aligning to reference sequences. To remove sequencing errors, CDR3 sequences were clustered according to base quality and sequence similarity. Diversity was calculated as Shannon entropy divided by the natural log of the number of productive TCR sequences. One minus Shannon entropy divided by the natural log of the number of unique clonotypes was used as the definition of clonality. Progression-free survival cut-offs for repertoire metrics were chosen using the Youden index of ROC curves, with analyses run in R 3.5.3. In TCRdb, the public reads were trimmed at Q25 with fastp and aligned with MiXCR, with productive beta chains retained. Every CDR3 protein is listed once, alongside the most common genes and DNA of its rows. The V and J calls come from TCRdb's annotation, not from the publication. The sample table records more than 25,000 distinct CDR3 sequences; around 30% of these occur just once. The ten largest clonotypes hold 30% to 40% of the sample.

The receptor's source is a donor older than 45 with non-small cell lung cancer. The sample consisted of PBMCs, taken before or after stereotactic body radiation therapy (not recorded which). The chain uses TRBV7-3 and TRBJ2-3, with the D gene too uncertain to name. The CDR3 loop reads CASSITSTDTQYF. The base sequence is TGTGCCAGCAGCATTACTAGCACAGATACGCAGTATTTT.